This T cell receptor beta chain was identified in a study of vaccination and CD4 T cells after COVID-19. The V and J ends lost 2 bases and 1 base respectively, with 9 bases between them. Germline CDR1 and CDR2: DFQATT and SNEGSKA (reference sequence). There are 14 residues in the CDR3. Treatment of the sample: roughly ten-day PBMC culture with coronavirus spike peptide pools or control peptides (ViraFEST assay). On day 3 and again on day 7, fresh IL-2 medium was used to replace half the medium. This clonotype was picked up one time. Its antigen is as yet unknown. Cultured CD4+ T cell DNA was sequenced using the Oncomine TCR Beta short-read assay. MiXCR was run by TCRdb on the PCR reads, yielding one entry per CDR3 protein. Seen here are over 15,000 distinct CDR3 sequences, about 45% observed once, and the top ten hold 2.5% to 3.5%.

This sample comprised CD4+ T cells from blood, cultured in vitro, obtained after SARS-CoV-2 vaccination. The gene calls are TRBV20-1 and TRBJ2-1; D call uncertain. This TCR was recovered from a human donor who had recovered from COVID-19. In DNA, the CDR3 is TGCAGTGCTAGAAACCCCCGGTCCTACAATGAGCAGTTCTTC. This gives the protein CSARNPRSYNEQFF.